Each of the 32 T cell receptor beta chains below was sequenced from the same sample in a study of glioma-infiltrating T cells after dendritic cell vaccination. As to time point: after dendritic cell vaccination, including at tumor progression/relapse. TCRdb's table, derived via immunoSEQ multiplex PCR, lists solely in-frame clones and lacks some. The profile covers tens of thousands of clones, with about 89% appearing a single time and about 9.9% taken by the ten largest. The specimen was blood, collected after dendritic cell vaccination. The receptor source for this set is a human donor with glioblastoma.

This clone occurred a few times. The chain employs TRBV6-5 and TRBJ1-1; D is unresolved. The CDR3 runs to 13 residues. Germline lookup yields CDR1 MNHEY and CDR2 SVGAGI. Deletions cut 8 bases from V and 5 bases from J, with 15 bases between. The CDR3 sequence is CASSKGGGTEAFF. CDR3 nucleotide sequence: TGTGCCAGCTCCAAGGGAGGCGGGACTGAAGCTTTCTTT.

CDR3 DNA: TGTGCCAGTAGTACGACAGTGCTCCCCTACGAGCAGTACTTC. Its protein product is CASSTTVLPYEQYF. The gene calls are TRBV19 and TRBJ2-7, with D maybe TRBD1 (5 bases). Germline V lookup: CDR1 LNHDA, CDR2 SQIVND (reference sequence). V gave up 4 bases and J gave up 2 bases, with 12 bases separating them. CDR3 length equals 14 residues. Looking up the rest from reference TRBV19 and TRBJ2-7 gives the full variable domain: DGGITQSPKYLFRKEGQNVTLSCEQNLNHDAMYWYRQDPGQGLRLIYYSQIVNDFQKGDIAEGYSVSREKKESFPLTVTSAQKNPTAFYLCASSTTVLPYEQYFGPGTRLTVT.

With regard to this clone: The DNA is omitted, as the CDR3 cannot be located on it reliably, and the CDR3 follows TCRdb's listing. The chain links TRBV12-1 to TRBJ1-2; the DNA was not used to check the table's D call, TRBD1. TRBV12-1 is deemed a pseudogene. Termini included, the CDR3 measures 16 amino acids. Here the CDR3 reads CASSFVGQGAPDGYTF.

The chain has TRBV5-1 and TRBJ2-5, with D possibly TRBD1 on 6 matching bases. The J call is uncertain, as TRBJ2-7 better fits the DNA end. The CDR3 totals 15 residues. Germline CDR1 is SGHRS and CDR2 is YFSETQ. The CDR3 spells CASSLAVTGSYEQYF. For the CDR3, the DNA is TGCGCCAGCAGCTTGGCGGTGACAGGCTCCTACGAGCAGTACTTC.

The chain uses TRBV4-1 and TRBJ2-7; the D gene is possibly TRBD1 (5 bases). V was trimmed by 0 bases and J by 2 bases, leaving 11 bases between them. Germline assignment: CDR1 MGHRA and CDR2 YSYEKL. The CDR3 has 15 amino acids. This chain's CDR3 is CASSQEGQVTYEQYF. In nucleotides, the CDR3 is TGCGCCAGCAGCCAAGAGGGGCAGGTTACCTACGAGCAGTACTTC.

The genes are TRBV5-4 and TRBJ1-2, with 8 bases matching TRBD1. The CDR3 is made up of 17 amino acids. The germline CDR1 and CDR2 sequences are SGHNT and YYREEE (reference sequence). J gave up 2 bases and V 3 bases, and 12 bases lay outside the gene matches. CDR3 coding DNA: TGTGCCAGCAGCTGGCTTATGAGACAGGGGCCAAACTATGGCTACACCTTC. It yields the protein CASSWLMRQGPNYGYTF. Looking up the rest from reference TRBV5-4 and TRBJ1-2 gives the full variable domain: ETGVTQSPTHLIKTRGQQVTLRCSSQSGHNTVSWYQQALGQGPQFIFQYYREEENGRGNFPPRFSGLQFPNYSSELNVNALELDDSALYLCASSWLMRQGPNYGYTFGSGTRLTVV.

This clone was observed once. The genes are TRBV29-1 and TRBJ2-2; no clear D. The germline V gene has CDR1 SQVTM and CDR2 ANQGSEA. The CDR3 has 14 residues. Between the trimmed V and J ends, which lost 4 bases and 0 bases, there was a span of 9 bases. The CDR3 nucleotides read TGCAGCGTTGTATTGTCGGCGAACACCGGGGAGCTGTTTTTT. Translating gives CSVVLSANTGELFF.

This clone was seen more than once but under ten times. The chain employs TRBV4-3 and TRBJ1-2, with 8 bases that match TRBD1. Trimming removed 1 base from V and 0 bases from J; junction bases left unmatched: 7. The germline V gene has CDR1 LGHNA and CDR2 YSLEER. This CDR3 has 17 residues. The CDR3 bases are TGCGCCAGCAGCCAAGTAGGGACAGGTATAGCTAACTATGGCTACACCTTC. Encoded protein: CASSQVGTGIANYGYTF.

The CDR3 is CASSVPPGQGNYGYTF. The CDR3 coding sequence is TGTGCCAGCAGCGTACCGCCGGGACAGGGGAACTATGGCTACACCTTC. V and J are TRBV7-9 and TRBJ1-2; 10 bases agree with TRBD1. Germline CDR1 reads SEHNR; CDR2 reads FQNEAQ (reference sequence). The V segment lost 5 bases and the J segment 2 bases; nucleotides outside the gene matches: 8. The CDR3 covers 16 residues.

The gene calls are TRBV7-9 and TRBJ1-5, with 10 bases lining up with TRBD1. Germline V CDR1 and CDR2: SEHNR, FQNEAQ (reference sequence). This CDR3 contains 17 residues. Unmatched junction bases numbered 7, after V lost 5 bases and J lost 0 bases. CDR3 DNA sequence: TGTGCCAGCAGCCCAGACAGGGGGCGGCATAGCAATCAGCCCCAGCATTTT. Amino acid sequence: CASSPDRGRHSNQPQHF.

Comments on this clone: An end of the junction does not agree with germline; a read error may underlie this. CDR3 sequence reads: CASSLGSGVEAFF. The CDR3 nucleotides are TGTGCCAGCAGTTTGGGGTCAGGGGTTGAAGCTTTCTTT. This chain uses TRBV5-4 with TRBJ1-1; TRBD1 is a possible D gene (6 bases). The CDR3 spans 13 residues. Germline V lookup: CDR1 SGHNT, CDR2 YYREEE (reference sequence). Full variable domain (missing parts from reference TRBV5-4 and TRBJ1-1): ETGVTQSPTHLIKTRGQQVTLRCSSQSGHNTVSWYQQALGQGPQFIFQYYREEENGRGNFPPRFSGLQFPNYSSELNVNALELDDSALYLCASSLGSGVEAFFGQGTRLTVV.

The J gene is TRBJ1-1, the V gene TRBV6-5; no clear D. The CDR3 runs 14 residues. In germline, CDR1 is MNHEY, CDR2 SVGAGI. With 0 bases removed from V and 4 bases from J, the gap between germline ends came to 9 bases. For the CDR3, the DNA is TGTGCCAGCAGTTACTCGGATCGGGGCACTGAAGCTTTCTTT. Its translation: CASSYSDRGTEAFF.

V gene TRBV18 combines with J gene TRBJ1-1, with TRBD1 matching over 10 bases. The V gene end was trimmed by 3 bases and the J gene end by 6 bases; junction bases not matched to a gene: 10. Germline assignment: CDR1 KGHSH and CDR2 LQKENI. The CDR3 has 16 residues. CDR3 DNA sequence: TGTGCCAGCTCACCCCGACAGGGGGCTAATAACGCTGAAGCTTTCTTT. It is translated as CASSPRQGANNAEAFF.

This rearrangement joins TRBV27 to TRBJ1-2; 9 bases fit TRBD1. From germline, CDR1 is MNHEY and CDR2 SMNVEV (reference sequence). With V trimmed by 1 base and J by 6 bases, 3 bases remained unmatched. CDR3 length: 14 residues. Here the CDR3 DNA reads TGTGCCAGCAGTTTATTAAACAGGGGGCATGGCTACACCTTC. Residues: CASSLLNRGHGYTF.

This chain connects TRBV7-8 to TRBJ1-5; no firm D call. CDR1 SGHVS and CDR2 FQNEAQ come from the germline V gene. The CDR3 runs 14 residues. Trimming cost V 1 base and J 8 bases, with 12 bases left between them. The CDR3 sequence: CASSLGGGAEPQHF. For the CDR3, the DNA is TGTGCCAGCAGCTTAGGGGGAGGAGCTGAGCCCCAGCATTTT.

V and J are TRBV6-5 and TRBJ2-4; tentatively, D is TRBD2 (6 bases). The CDR3 length is 16 residues. Trimming pared 4 bases from V and 1 base from J, leaving 14 bases between. Looked up from germline, CDR1 is MNHEY and CDR2 is SVGAGI. The CDR3 coding sequence is TGTGCCAGCAGTTTTGGGCGGGGCCGGGCCAAAAACATTCAGTACTTC. This sequence encodes CASSFGRGRAKNIQYF.

This rearrangement joins TRBV29-1 to TRBJ2-1, with TRBD1 as a possible D gene (6 bases). Germline V CDR1 and CDR2: SQVTM, ANQGSEA. The CDR3 totals 13 residues. The ends were cut back, 3 bases at V and 9 bases at J, with 15 bases in the middle. CDR3 bases: TGCAGCGTTGAGCCAAAGCGAGGGGGTGAGCAGTTCTTC. Its translation: CSVEPKRGGEQFF.

This clone was counted a few times. This CDR3 reads CASSPQGLAGEYNEQFF. DNA for the CDR3: TGTGCCAGCAGCCCGCAAGGACTAGCGGGGGAGTACAATGAGCAGTTCTTC. J is TRBJ2-1 and V is TRBV9, with 13 bases identical to TRBD2. The CDR3 runs 17 residues. CDR1 is SGDLS and CDR2 is YYNGEE in the germline V gene. Trimming took 4 bases from V and 4 from J; bases not matched to a gene: 8.

This chain joins TRBV5-1 and TRBJ2-3; 10 bases align to TRBD1. The germline gives CDR1 SGHRS, CDR2 YFSETQ. J gave up 2 bases and V 0 bases, and 3 bases lay outside the gene matches. The length of the CDR3 is 16 residues. The CDR3 region is CASSLGDRGHTDTQYF. The CDR3 DNA follows: TGCGCCAGCAGCTTGGGGGACAGGGGACACACAGATACGCAGTATTTT.

The rearrangement uses TRBV18 and TRBJ2-7, with 9 bases identical to TRBD2. With 2 bases clipped from V and 3 bases from J, the junction kept 17 bases outside the gene matches. The V gene's germline CDR1 is KGHSH and CDR2 LQKENI. The length of the CDR3 is 19 residues. The CDR3 bases are TGTGCCAGCTCACCATTGCCCCGGGCTAGCGGGAACTTCCTCTACGAGCAGTACTTC. Protein sequence: CASSPLPRASGNFLYEQYF.

This chain connects TRBV25-1 to TRBJ2-2; D unresolved. Germline values: CDR1 MGHDK, CDR2 SYGVNS. CDR3 length equals 16 residues. The V end lost 0 bases, the J end lost 3 bases, and 11 bases lay between the germline ends. Here the CDR3 DNA reads TGTGCCAGCAGTGAATATGACGGGTTGGACACCGGGGAGCTGTTTTTT. It encodes CASSEYDGLDTGELFF.

This clone was found a few times. V usage is TRBV6-5 and J usage is TRBJ1-3; D is perhaps TRBD1 (6 bases). This CDR3 contains 15 residues. V was cut by 6 bases and J by 3 bases, with 15 bases left in between. Germline V gene data show CDR1 as MNHEY and CDR2 as SVGAGI. The CDR3, as DNA: TGTGCCAGCAGCACCTGGACAGATAGTGGAAACACCATATATTTT. Translation gives CASSTWTDSGNTIYF.

This chain connects TRBV2 to TRBJ1-2; D might be TRBD1 (5 bases). The germline V gene has CDR1 SNHLY and CDR2 FYNNEI. Trimming took off 7 bases at V and 8 bases at J, with 17 bases between the two ends. The CDR3 spans 13 residues. The CDR3 bases are TGTGCCAGCACCCCCGGGGGGGTTGGAGGCTACACCTTC. Its translation: CASTPGGVGGYTF.

The V call is TRBV9, the J call TRBJ2-7; 10 bases are shared with TRBD2. Losses at the gene ends were 4 bases for V and 7 bases for J; bases not matched to a gene: 17. In germline, CDR1 is SGDLS, CDR2 YYNGEE. The CDR3 is 17 residues long. In DNA, the CDR3 is TGTGCCAGCAGCCCTGCTCTACTAGCGGGGCCCGGACGTGAGCAGTACTTC. Encoded protein: CASSPALLAGPGREQYF.

The chain uses TRBV7-2 and TRBJ1-5; D is perhaps TRBD1 (5 bases). The germline V gene has CDR1 SGHTA and CDR2 FQGNSA. The CDR3 is 15 residues long. V was pared by 1 base and J by 6 bases, with 13 bases between. CDR3: CASSLEGREAQPQHF. Written as DNA, the CDR3 is TGTGCCAGCAGCTTAGAGGGCAGGGAAGCTCAGCCCCAGCATTTT.

This clone has just a few counts. The CDR3 region has the DNA TGTGCCAGTAGGCTAGCGGCCTACACAGATACGCAGTATTTT. Translation: CASRLAAYTDTQYF. The V and J genes are TRBV19 and TRBJ2-3, with 7 nucleotides matching TRBD2. This CDR3 comprises 14 residues. Germline CDR1 reads LNHDA; CDR2 reads SQIVND (reference sequence). The trim removed 6 bases at V and 2 bases at J, leaving 5 bases unmatched.

The gene calls are TRBV7-7 and TRBJ2-2; TRBD1 agrees at 8 bases. The CDR3 has 16 residues. Per the germline V gene, CDR1 is SSHAT and CDR2 is FNYEAQ (reference sequence). Trimming cost V 0 bases and J 4 bases; bases outside gene matches: 4. CDR3 loop: CASSLATGGLTGELFF. In DNA, the CDR3 is TGTGCCAGCAGCTTAGCTACAGGGGGACTCACCGGGGAGCTGTTTTTT. Variable domain in full (rest from reference TRBV7-7 and TRBJ2-2): GAGVSQSPRYKVTKRGQDVTLRCDPISSHATLYWYQQALGQGPEFLTYFNYEAQPDKSGLPSDRFSAERPEGSISTLTIQRTEQRDSAMYRCASSLATGGLTGELFFGEGSRLTVL.

V gene TRBV5-1 combines with J gene TRBJ1-4, with 8 bases that match TRBD1. This CDR3 region has 14 residues. Trimming took 0 bases from V and 8 from J; bases not matched to a gene: 3. Germline CDR1 is SGHRS and CDR2 is YFSETQ. As DNA, the CDR3 is TGCGCCAGCAGCTTGGCAGGGGGCCAAGAAAAACTGTTTTTT. Translating gives CASSLAGGQEKLFF.

J is TRBJ1-2 and V is TRBV29-1; TRBD1 matches at 7 bases. Germline values: CDR1 SQVTM, CDR2 ANQGSEA. The CDR3 spans 15 residues. This chain's CDR3 is CSMVETGKSYYGYTF. CDR3 nucleotide sequence: TGCAGTATGGTGGAGACAGGGAAATCTTACTATGGCTACACCTTC.

This chain connects TRBV5-4 to TRBJ2-1; 7 bases match TRBD2. With V trimmed by 0 bases and J by 7 bases, 7 bases remained unmatched. Germline-derived CDR1 and CDR2 are SGHNT and YYREEE (reference sequence). The CDR3 length is 15 residues. CDR3 protein: CASSLVGLVMNEQFF. In DNA, the CDR3 is TGTGCCAGCAGCTTGGTAGGACTAGTGATGAATGAGCAGTTCTTC. The variable domain in full, with the rest retrieved from reference TRBV5-4 and TRBJ2-1, is ETGVTQSPTHLIKTRGQQVTLRCSSQSGHNTVSWYQQALGQGPQFIFQYYREEENGRGNFPPRFSGLQFPNYSSELNVNALELDDSALYLCASSLVGLVMNEQFFGPGTRLTVL.

The V call is TRBV5-1, the J call TRBJ1-2; TRBD1 matches 9 bases. The CDR3 is 17 amino acids. Trimming cost V 4 bases and J 4 bases; bases outside gene matches: 14. Per germline, CDR1 SGHRS and CDR2 YFSETQ. The DNA of the CDR3 is TGCGCCAGCAGCCCCGGGACAGGGACGCGGCGGAGCTATGGCTACACCTTC. Translating it yields CASSPGTGTRRSYGYTF.

The CDR3 coding sequence is TGTGCCAGCAGCGCTCGCGGGGGGACCTACGAGCAGTACTTC. This translates into CASSARGGTYEQYF. The rearrangement joins TRBV9 to TRBJ2-7; TRBD2 matches 8 bases. V was pared by 3 bases and J by 2 bases, with 4 bases of the junction left unmatched. Germline V lookup: CDR1 SGDLS, CDR2 YYNGEE. The CDR3 consists of 14 residues.